This section outlines one T cell receptor beta chain sequence together with its context. Its antigen remains unknown. One end of the junction does not line up with germline, which may come from a read error. Production of TCR beta cDNA used around 500 ng total RNA together with a constant-region primer. Investigators got TCR beta libraries out of three nested multiplex PCR rounds, done with slightly modified ARM-PCR. TCRdb used MiXCR to reprocess the multiplex PCR reads, holding one entry per CDR3 protein. The sample includes 40,000 or so distinct CDR3 sequences, 75% of them seen just once. The sample comes from a study of tumor-infiltrating lymphocytes in primary liver carcinoma. Between roughly 17 and 31 mg of unsorted bulk tissue served as the source from which RNA and DNA were co-extracted. Surgical resection served as treatment for the primary liver carcinoma of these patients. Whole-study findings and limits: Compared with blood, tumor repertoires held significantly more in their top 250 clones. Tumor-adjacent and tumor-blood pairs shared a smaller degree of overlap than tumor region pairs.

This clonotype was sampled from a man aged 35 to 55 with primary liver carcinoma and hepatitis B virus infection. Sequencing used tumor-adjacent normal liver tissue.

CDR3 DNA: TGTGCCAGCAGTGCTGGGACATCGCTCCAGCGCCAGCATTTT. Its translation is CASSAGTSLQRQHF. The chain links TRBV6-1 to TRBJ1-5; a weak D match, TRBD1 (6 bases). The CDR3 length is 14 residues. Germline values: CDR1 MNHNS, CDR2 SASEGT.